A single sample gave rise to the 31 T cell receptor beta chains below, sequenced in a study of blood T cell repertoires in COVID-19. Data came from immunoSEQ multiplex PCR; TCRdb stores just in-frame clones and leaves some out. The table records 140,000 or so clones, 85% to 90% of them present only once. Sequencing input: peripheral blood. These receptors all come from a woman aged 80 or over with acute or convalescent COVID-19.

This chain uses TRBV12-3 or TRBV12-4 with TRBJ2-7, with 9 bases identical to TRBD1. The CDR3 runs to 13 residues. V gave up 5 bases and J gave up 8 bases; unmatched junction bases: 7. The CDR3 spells CASSPPGQGKQYF. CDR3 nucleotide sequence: TGTGCCAGCAGTCCACCCGGACAGGGGAAGCAGTACTTC.

CDR3 loop: CASSPPGTAYEQYF. The CDR3 DNA reads TGTGCCAGCAGCCCCCCCGGGACAGCCTACGAGCAGTACTTC. V and J are TRBV5-6 and TRBJ2-7, with TRBD1 matching 7 bases. The CDR3 is 14 residues long. Germline CDR1 and CDR2: SGHDT and YYEEEE. V lost 4 bases, J lost 2 bases, and 6 bases stayed unmatched.

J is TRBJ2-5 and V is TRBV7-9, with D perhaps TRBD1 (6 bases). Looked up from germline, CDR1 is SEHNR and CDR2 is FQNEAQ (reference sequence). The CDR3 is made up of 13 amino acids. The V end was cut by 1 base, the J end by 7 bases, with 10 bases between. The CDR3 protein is CASSLGPTGTQYF. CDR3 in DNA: TGTGCCAGCAGCTTAGGGCCGACAGGGACCCAGTACTTC.

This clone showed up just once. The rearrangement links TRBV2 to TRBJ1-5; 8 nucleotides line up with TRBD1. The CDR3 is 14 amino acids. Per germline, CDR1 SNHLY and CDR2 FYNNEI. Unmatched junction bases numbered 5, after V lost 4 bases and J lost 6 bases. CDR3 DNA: TGTGCCAGCAGTGGACAGGGGAGCGGTCAGCCCCAGCATTTT. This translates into CASSGQGSGQPQHF.

CDR3 coding DNA: TGTGCCAGCTCACCAGAGACAGGGGGGACTGGGGCCAACGTCCTGACTTTC. Amino acid sequence: CASSPETGGTGANVLTF. The chain has TRBV18 and TRBJ2-6; TRBD1 matches 9 bases. Germline V CDR1 and CDR2: KGHSH, LQKENI. With 2 bases clipped from V and 2 bases from J, the junction kept 4 bases outside the gene matches. This CDR3 comprises 17 residues.

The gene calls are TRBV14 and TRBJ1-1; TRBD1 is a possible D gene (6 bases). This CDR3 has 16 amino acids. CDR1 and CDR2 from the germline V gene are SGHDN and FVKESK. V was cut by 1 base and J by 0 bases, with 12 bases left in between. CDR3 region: CASSQVGRGLNTEAFF. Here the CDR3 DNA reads TGTGCCAGCAGCCAAGTTGGAAGGGGGTTGAACACTGAAGCTTTCTTT.

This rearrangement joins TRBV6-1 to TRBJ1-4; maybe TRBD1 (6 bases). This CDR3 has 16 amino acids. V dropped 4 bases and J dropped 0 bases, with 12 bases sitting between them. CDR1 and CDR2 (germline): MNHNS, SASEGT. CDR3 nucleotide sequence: TGTGCCAGCAGTGTAGGACAGACAACAACTAATGAAAAACTGTTTTTT. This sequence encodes CASSVGQTTTNEKLFF.

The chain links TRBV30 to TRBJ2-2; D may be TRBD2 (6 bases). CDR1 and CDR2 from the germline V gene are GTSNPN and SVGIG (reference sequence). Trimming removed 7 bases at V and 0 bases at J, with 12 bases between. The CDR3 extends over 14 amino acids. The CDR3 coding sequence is TGTGCCTTGATCGGGACTTCGAACACCGGGGAGCTGTTTTTT. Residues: CALIGTSNTGELFF.

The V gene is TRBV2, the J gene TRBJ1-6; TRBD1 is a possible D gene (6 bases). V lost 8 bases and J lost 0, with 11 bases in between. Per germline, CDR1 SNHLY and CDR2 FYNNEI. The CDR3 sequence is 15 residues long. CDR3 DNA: TGTGCCAGCCAGGGGAGCGGCTCCTATAATTCACCCCTCCACTTT. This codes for CASQGSGSYNSPLHF.

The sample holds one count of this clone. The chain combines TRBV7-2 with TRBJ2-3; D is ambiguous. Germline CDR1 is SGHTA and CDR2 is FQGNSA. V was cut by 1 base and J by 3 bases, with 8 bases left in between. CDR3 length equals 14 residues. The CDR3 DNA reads TGTGCCAGCAGCTTAGGTATAGTTACAGATACGCAGTATTTT. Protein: CASSLGIVTDTQYF.

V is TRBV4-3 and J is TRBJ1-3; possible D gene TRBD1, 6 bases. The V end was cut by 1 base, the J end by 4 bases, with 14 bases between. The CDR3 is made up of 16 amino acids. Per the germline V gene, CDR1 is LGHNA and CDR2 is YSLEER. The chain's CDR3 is CASSQATGYFGNTIYF. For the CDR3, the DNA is TGCGCCAGCAGCCAAGCTACAGGGTACTTCGGAAACACCATATATTTT.

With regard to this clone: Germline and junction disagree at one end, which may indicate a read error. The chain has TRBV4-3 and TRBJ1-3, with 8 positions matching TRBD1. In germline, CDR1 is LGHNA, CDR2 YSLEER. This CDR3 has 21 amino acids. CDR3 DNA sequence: TGCGCCAGCAGCCAACGTAATTTTGGACAGGGAAGGAAGGCGACTGGGAACACCATATATTTT. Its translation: CASSQRNFGQGRKATGNTIYF.

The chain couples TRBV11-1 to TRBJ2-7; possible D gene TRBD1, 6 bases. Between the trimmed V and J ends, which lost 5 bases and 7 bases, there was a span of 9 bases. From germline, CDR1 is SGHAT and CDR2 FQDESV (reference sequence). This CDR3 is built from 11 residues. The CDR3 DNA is TGTGCCAGCAGCATAAGGGGGGAGCAGTACTTC. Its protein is CASSIRGEQYF.

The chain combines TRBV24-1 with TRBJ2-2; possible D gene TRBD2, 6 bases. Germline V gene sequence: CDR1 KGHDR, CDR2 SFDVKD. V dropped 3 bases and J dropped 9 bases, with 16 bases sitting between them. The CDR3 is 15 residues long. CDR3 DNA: TGTGCCACCAGTGATCCTATGGGGGGTAGTCGGGAGCTGTTTTTT. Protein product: CATSDPMGGSRELFF.

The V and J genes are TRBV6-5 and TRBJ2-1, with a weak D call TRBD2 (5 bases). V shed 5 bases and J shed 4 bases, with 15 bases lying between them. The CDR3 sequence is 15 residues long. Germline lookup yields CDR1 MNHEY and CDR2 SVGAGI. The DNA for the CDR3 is TGTGCCAGCAGTCAGAGTTTGGTAGCGTACAATGAGCAGTTCTTC. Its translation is CASSQSLVAYNEQFF.

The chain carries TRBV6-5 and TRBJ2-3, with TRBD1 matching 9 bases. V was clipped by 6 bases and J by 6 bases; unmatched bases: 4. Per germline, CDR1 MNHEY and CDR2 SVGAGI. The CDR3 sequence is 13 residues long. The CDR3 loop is CASRGQGRDTQYF. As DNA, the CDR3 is TGTGCCAGCAGGGGACAGGGTCGGGATACGCAGTATTTT.

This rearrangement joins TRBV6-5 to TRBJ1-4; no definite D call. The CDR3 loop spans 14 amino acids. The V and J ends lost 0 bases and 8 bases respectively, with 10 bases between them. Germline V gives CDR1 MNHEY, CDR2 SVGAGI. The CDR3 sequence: CASSYSRSAEKLFF. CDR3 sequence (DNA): TGTGCCAGCAGTTACTCCAGGTCGGCGGAAAAACTGTTTTTT.

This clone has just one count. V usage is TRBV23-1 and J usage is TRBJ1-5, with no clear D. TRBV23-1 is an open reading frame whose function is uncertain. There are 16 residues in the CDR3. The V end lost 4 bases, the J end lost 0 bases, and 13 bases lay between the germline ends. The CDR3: CASSLNSKYSNQPQHF. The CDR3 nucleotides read TGCGCCAGCAGTCTCAACAGCAAGTATAGCAATCAGCCCCAGCATTTT.

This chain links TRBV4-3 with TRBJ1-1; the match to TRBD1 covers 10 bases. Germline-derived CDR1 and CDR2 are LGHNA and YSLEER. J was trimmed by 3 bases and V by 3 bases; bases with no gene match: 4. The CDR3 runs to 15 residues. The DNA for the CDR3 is TGCGCCAGCAGCCACGACAGGGGGCAAGACACTGAAGCTTTCTTT. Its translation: CASSHDRGQDTEAFF.

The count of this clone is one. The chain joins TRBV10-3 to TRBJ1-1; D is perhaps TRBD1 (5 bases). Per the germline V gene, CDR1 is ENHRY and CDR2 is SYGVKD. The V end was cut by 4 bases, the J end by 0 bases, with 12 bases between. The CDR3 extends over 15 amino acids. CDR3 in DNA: TGTGCCATCAGTGGTCAGGGTGGGATGAACACTGAAGCTTTCTTT. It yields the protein CAISGQGGMNTEAFF.

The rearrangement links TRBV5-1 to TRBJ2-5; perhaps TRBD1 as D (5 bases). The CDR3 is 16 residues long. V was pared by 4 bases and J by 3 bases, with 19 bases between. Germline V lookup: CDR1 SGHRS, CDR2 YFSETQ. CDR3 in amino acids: CASSPGQPLIEETQYF. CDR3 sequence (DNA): TGCGCCAGCAGCCCCGGACAACCCCTAATAGAAGAGACCCAGTACTTC.

CDR3 amino acids: CASSLGQGGYNEQFF. CDR3 coding DNA: TGTGCCAGCAGCTTGGGGCAGGGGGGCTACAATGAGCAGTTCTTC. The J gene is TRBJ2-1, the V gene TRBV5-4; D perhaps matches TRBD1 (7 bases). Trimming left V 0 bases short and J 3 bases short, with 10 bases between. The V gene's germline CDR1 is SGHNT and CDR2 YYREEE (reference sequence). The CDR3 has 15 residues. The full variable domain, with the rest looked up from reference TRBV5-4 and TRBJ2-1, is ETGVTQSPTHLIKTRGQQVTLRCSSQSGHNTVSWYQQALGQGPQFIFQYYREEENGRGNFPPRFSGLQFPNYSSELNVNALELDDSALYLCASSLGQGGYNEQFFGPGTRLTVL.

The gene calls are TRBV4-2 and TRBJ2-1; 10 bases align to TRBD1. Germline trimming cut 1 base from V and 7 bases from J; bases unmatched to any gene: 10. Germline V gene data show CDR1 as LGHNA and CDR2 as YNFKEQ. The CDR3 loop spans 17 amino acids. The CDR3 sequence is CASSQVFMGTGENEQFF. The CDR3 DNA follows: TGTGCCAGCAGCCAAGTATTTATGGGGACAGGGGAAAATGAGCAGTTCTTC.

The CDR3 DNA reads TGTGCCAGCAGCGTAGGCGCTAGCGAGGCAGATACGCAGTATTTT. Its translation: CASSVGASEADTQYF. The V gene is TRBV9, the J gene TRBJ2-3, with D perhaps TRBD2 (6 bases). V was cut by 0 bases and J by 4 bases, with 12 bases left in between. Looked up from germline, CDR1 is SGDLS and CDR2 is YYNGEE. The CDR3 is 15 residues long.

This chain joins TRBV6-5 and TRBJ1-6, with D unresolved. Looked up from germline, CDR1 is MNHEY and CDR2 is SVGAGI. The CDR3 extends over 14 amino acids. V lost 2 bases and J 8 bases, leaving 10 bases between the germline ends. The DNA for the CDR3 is TGTGCCAGCAGTTACACCAGACAATATTCACCCCTCCACTTT. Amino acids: CASSYTRQYSPLHF.

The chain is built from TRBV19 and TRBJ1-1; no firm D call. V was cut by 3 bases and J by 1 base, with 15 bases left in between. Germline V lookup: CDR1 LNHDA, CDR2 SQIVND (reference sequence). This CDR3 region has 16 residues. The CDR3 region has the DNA TGTGCCAGTAGTATGGTGCAGACTTTGGGGAACACTGAAGCTTTCTTT. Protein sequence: CASSMVQTLGNTEAFF.

CDR3 loop: CASSLTSGDYNEQFF. For the CDR3, the DNA is TGCGCCAGCAGCCTTACTAGCGGGGACTACAATGAGCAGTTCTTC. The genes are TRBV4-1 and TRBJ2-1; TRBD2 matches 10 bases. CDR1 and CDR2 from the germline V gene are MGHRA and YSYEKL. This CDR3 has 15 residues. V gave up 4 bases and J gave up 3 bases; unmatched junction bases: 3.

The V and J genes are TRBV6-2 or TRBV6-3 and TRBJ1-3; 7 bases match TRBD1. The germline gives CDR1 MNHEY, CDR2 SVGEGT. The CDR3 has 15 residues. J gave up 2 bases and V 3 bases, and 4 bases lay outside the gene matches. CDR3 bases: TGTGCCAGCAGTTATGAGGGGGCTGCTGGAAACACCATATATTTT. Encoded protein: CASSYEGAAGNTIYF.

This CDR3 is CASSSPRGRAGNYTF. The CDR3, as DNA: TGTGCCAGCAGCTCCCCTAGGGGGAGGGCGGGGAACTACACCTTC. This rearrangement joins TRBV11-2 to TRBJ1-2; possibly TRBD1 for D (6 bases). Germline V gene data show CDR1 as SGHAT and CDR2 as FQNNGV. Trimming took off 4 bases at V and 10 bases at J, with 22 bases between the two ends. This CDR3 comprises 15 residues.

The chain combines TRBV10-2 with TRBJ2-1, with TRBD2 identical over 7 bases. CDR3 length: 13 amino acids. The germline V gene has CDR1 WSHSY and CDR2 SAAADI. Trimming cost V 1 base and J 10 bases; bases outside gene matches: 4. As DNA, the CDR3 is TGCGCCAGCAGTGAGTTCGGGGGGACGGAGCAGTTCTTC. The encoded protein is CASSEFGGTEQFF.

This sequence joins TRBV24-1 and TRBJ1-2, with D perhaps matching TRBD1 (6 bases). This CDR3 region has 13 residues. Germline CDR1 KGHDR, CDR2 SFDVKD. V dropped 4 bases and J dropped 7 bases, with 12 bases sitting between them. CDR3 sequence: CATSDPEQGGYTF. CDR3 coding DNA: TGTGCCACCAGTGACCCGGAACAGGGTGGCTACACCTTC.